The rows below give T cell receptor beta chains drawn from one sample of a study of blood T cell repertoires in COVID-19. The data were produced by immunoSEQ multiplex PCR, yet TCRdb's version contains in-frame clones alone and is incomplete. The data hold about 83,000 clones, with around three quarters observed a single time. The sample comprised peripheral blood. The receptors derive from a woman over 75 with active or convalescent COVID-19. Both conserved end residues are part of each CDR3.

v_call cdr3_aa
TRBV7-9 CASSRPGGHQETQYF
TRBV5-4 CASSLRGGAGEQFF
TRBV19 CATRRGGGEQYF
TRBV6-2/TRBV6-3 CASSPLAGSGNEQFF
TRBV7-2 CASSPQGSETQYF
TRBV5-6 CASSLPLPAGGRSDSPLHF
TRBV5-4 CASSPLAGGRDEQFF
TRBV13 CASSPNRGGNTEAFF
TRBV28 CASGSVRGGEITEAFF
TRBV4-3 CASSQDDRLYEQYF
TRBV24-1 CATSVQAHRTDTQYF
TRBV6-2/TRBV6-3 CASSYDDSPNQPQHF
TRBV6-4 CASSEIQGRAGYTEAFF
TRBV2 CASSDGTGGYNTGELFF
TRBV12-3/TRBV12-4 CASSSQGYTEAFF
TRBV4-3 CASSHGGREQFF
TRBV27 CASSEWDRPGQFF
TRBV5-1 CASSSTGDNSPLHF
TRBV5-4 CASSSREFSQETQYF